Following are 9 T cell receptor beta chains from one sample sequenced in a study of T cell repertoires in cytomegalovirus infection. The antigens for these receptors are not known. TCRdb reprocessed the reads via MiXCR and lists one record per CDR3 protein. The sample shows roughly 500,000 distinct CDR3 sequences, around a third of them seen only once. This specimen was cultured PBMCs, taken from culture after CMV antigen stimulation. The receptors were sampled from a human donor in good health (CMV status not recorded). Some clones in this sample may be carry-over from other donors' samples.

The chain links TRBV6-2 or TRBV6-3 to TRBJ2-1; 10 nucleotides line up with TRBD2. The CDR3 runs to 13 residues. Germline V CDR1 and CDR2: MNHEY, SVGEGT. V lost 6 bases and J lost 7; bases outside the gene matches: 3. CDR3 DNA sequence: TGTGCCAGCAGGGATAGCGGGAGGAATGAGCAGTTCTTC. It translates to CASRDSGRNEQFF.

This clonotype was recorded a few times. The chain combines TRBV18 with TRBJ2-4; tentative D call: TRBD2 (5 bases). The germline gives CDR1 KGHSH, CDR2 LQKENI. V shed 3 bases and J shed 0 bases, with 12 bases lying between them. The CDR3 spans 16 residues. In DNA form, the CDR3 reads TGTGCCAGCTCACCGGTGGGCGGGTCAGCCAAAAACATTCAGTACTTC. Translation: CASSPVGGSAKNIQYF.

In DNA form, the CDR3 reads TGCAGTGCAAAACTAGCGGGAGGGCCAATGGGGAATGAGCAGTTCTTC. As protein: CSAKLAGGPMGNEQFF. V usage is TRBV20-1 and J usage is TRBJ2-1; 13 bases are a match to TRBD2. Germline V gene sequence: CDR1 DFQATT, CDR2 SNEGSKA (reference sequence). The CDR3 consists of 16 residues. V gave up 6 bases and J gave up 7 bases; unmatched junction bases: 12.

This clonotype was seen more than once but under ten times. CDR3 protein: CAWSAKGASEKLFF. The CDR3, as DNA: TGTGCCTGGAGTGCAAAGGGGGCAAGTGAAAAACTGTTTTTT. The J gene is TRBJ1-4, the V gene TRBV30; 7 bases map to TRBD1. The CDR3 runs to 14 residues. The germline V gene has CDR1 GTSNPN and CDR2 SVGIG (reference sequence). V was clipped by 1 base and J by 7 bases; unmatched bases: 6.

The J gene is TRBJ2-5, the V gene TRBV3-1; the match to TRBD1 covers 8 bases. Germline lookup yields CDR1 LGHDT and CDR2 YNNKEL (reference sequence). The CDR3 runs to 16 residues. Trimming cost V 4 bases and J 0 bases; bases outside gene matches: 7. CDR3 residues: CASSRRDRRHQETQYF. In DNA form, the CDR3 reads TGTGCCAGCAGCCGAAGGGACAGGAGGCACCAAGAGACCCAGTACTTC.

This clonotype showed up many times. V is TRBV7-3 and J is TRBJ2-2; the match to TRBD2 covers 8 bases. V dropped 8 bases and J dropped 0; count of bases not matched to a gene: 5. Per germline, CDR1 SGHTA and CDR2 FQGTGA. This CDR3 has 15 residues. CDR3 loop: CASGKLAANTGELFF. The CDR3 DNA follows: TGTGCCAGCGGGAAACTAGCGGCGAACACCGGGGAGCTGTTTTTT.

Details on this clonotype: Germline is not matched at one junction end, which may reflect a read error. The chain has TRBV19 and TRBJ1-1; 7 bases line up with TRBD1. In germline, CDR1 is LNHDA, CDR2 SQIVND (reference sequence). This CDR3 has 13 amino acids. CDR3: CASSIVGGGEDIF. CDR3 DNA sequence: TGTGCCAGTAGTATAGTAGGAGGGGGCGAGGACATCTTT.

This clonotype was detected ten times or more. The chain employs TRBV20-1 and TRBJ2-2; 10 bases line up with TRBD2. The J segment lost 9 bases and the V segment lost 3 bases, leaving 7 bases of the junction unmatched. CDR1 and CDR2 (germline): DFQATT, SNEGSKA (reference sequence). This CDR3 is 14 amino acids long. CDR3 in DNA: TGCAGTGCTAGGGTAGCGGGAGGCCGTCGGGAGCTGTTTTTT. Residues: CSARVAGGRRELFF.

This chain connects TRBV4-3 to TRBJ2-3; 7 nucleotides agree with TRBD2. The CDR3 is made up of 16 amino acids. V was pared by 4 bases and J by 4 bases, with 11 bases of the junction left unmatched. Germline values: CDR1 LGHNA, CDR2 YSLEER. The CDR3 DNA follows: TGCGCCAGCAGCCGAGAGGTCGGGAGGATCCCAGATACGCAGTATTTT. Protein: CASSREVGRIPDTQYF.